This T cell receptor beta chain was documented in a study of T-cell memory formation after mild COVID-19. General study findings and limits: Confirmation of SARS-CoV-2 specificity was lacking for second-wave clones peaking day 37.

With regard to this clonotype: Its specificity is not known.

TCRdb processed the 5' RACE reads anew with MiXCR; each CDR3 protein has one entry. Here the sample spans 400,000 to 550,000 distinct CDR3 sequences, 20% to 30% being singletons. The V end lost 5 bases, the J end lost 3 bases, and 7 bases lay between the germline ends. CDR3 length: 13 residues. The receptor was derived from an adult woman who had mild COVID-19 (a few samples of this study predate the infection). Cell type and time point are not known. The chain is built from TRBV12-3 or TRBV12-4 and TRBJ2-2, with no clear D. Sequenced: PBMCs or a T cell subset sorted from them (not recorded which). CDR3 sequence (DNA): TGTGCCAGCAGTCGACACGACACCGGGGAGCTGTTTTTT. This sequence encodes CASSRHDTGELFF.